The present T cell receptor beta chain was sequenced within a study of radiation and T cells in renal cell carcinoma. Study details: Nephrectomy followed 15 Gy stereotactic body radiation by 4 weeks. General study findings and limits: From baseline, blood top tumor clonotypes peaked at 2 weeks post-radiation.

This clone showed up just a few times. Its antigen is as yet unknown. TCRdb's table, derived via immunoSEQ multiplex PCR, lists solely in-frame clones and lacks some. This sample carries 150,000 or so clones, roughly nine tenths of them seen once, and the ten largest clones take 4.1%. The V gene end was trimmed by 3 bases and the J gene end by 1 base; junction bases not matched to a gene: 2. Per the germline V gene, CDR1 is GTSNPN and CDR2 is SVGIG (reference sequence). The CDR3 contains 13 residues. The time point is: baseline pretreatment blood. Treatment here: 15 Gy SBRT to primary tumor, nephrectomy 4 weeks later. The tumor was a clear cell renal cell carcinoma.

This specimen was blood, taken from a patient whose treatment included radiotherapy and nephrectomy. This chain links TRBV30 with TRBJ1-1; the match to TRBD1 covers 7 bases. This clonotype was obtained from a woman between 70 and 85 years old with renal cell carcinoma. The CDR3 reads CAWRRTGNTEAFF. Written as DNA, the CDR3 is TGTGCCTGGAGACGGACAGGGAACACTGAAGCTTTCTTT.